Shown below are 17 T cell receptor beta chains from a single sample sequenced in a study of molecular identifiers for immune sequencing clone quantification (dated by TCRdb to the late 2010s). The library was built by means of PCR. TCRdb names Illumina HiSeq 4000 as the instrument used. TCRdb reprocessed the public reads (quality trimming at Q25 with fastp, clone calling with MiXCR) and kept in-frame beta chains. A single entry per CDR3 protein holds the most common genes and DNA from its merged rows. This sample holds about 640,000 distinct CDR3 sequences; less than 20% were observed only once. Of the sample, roughly 0.9% is held by the ten largest clones. Sequenced: naive CD8+ T cells from blood, with Jurkat cell RNA spiked in. The cell subset or site label on this specimen signifies: FACS-sorted CD8+CD4-CCR7+CD45RA+ naive T cells. The receptors derive from a human donor in good health. Some libraries in this study had Jurkat cell RNA spiked in.

This clonotype was seen more than once but under ten times. The rearrangement links TRBV29-1 to TRBJ2-7; D call uncertain. The V gene's germline CDR1 is SQVTM and CDR2 ANQGSEA. The CDR3 runs to 14 residues. Trimming took off 1 base at V and 2 bases at J, with 12 bases between the two ends. This CDR3 reads CSVEGGNPTYEQYF. The CDR3 DNA follows: TGCAGCGTTGAAGGGGGAAATCCTACCTACGAGCAGTACTTC.

There are a few counts of this clonotype. This rearrangement joins TRBV28 to TRBJ2-1, with 10 nucleotides matching TRBD1. Germline V gene lookup returns CDR1 MDHEN and CDR2 SYDVKM. The CDR3 totals 15 residues. The V segment lost 5 bases and the J segment 2 bases; nucleotides outside the gene matches: 3. The CDR3 is CASSGDRGAYNEQFF. As DNA, the CDR3 is TGTGCCAGCAGTGGGGACAGGGGAGCCTACAATGAGCAGTTCTTC.

This clonotype appeared many times. The rearrangement joins TRBV6-5 to TRBJ1-2; tentative D call: TRBD1 (5 bases). Looked up from germline, CDR1 is MNHEY and CDR2 is SVGAGI. The length of the CDR3 is 12 residues. V lost 10 bases to trimming and J lost 5 bases, with 14 bases between them. The CDR3 DNA reads TGTGCCACCCTGACAGTCTTTTATGGCTACACCTTC. Protein product: CATLTVFYGYTF.

On this clonotype: A junction boundary mismatches the germline segment, possibly from a read error. The chain is built from TRBV27 and TRBJ2-7; 7 bases fit TRBD2. CDR1 and CDR2 (germline): MNHEY, SMNVEV (reference sequence). The length of the CDR3 is 13 residues. CDR3 in amino acids: CVSSIAGNYEQYF. The CDR3 DNA is TGTGTCAGCAGTATAGCGGGCAATTACGAGCAGTACTTC.

This clonotype was seen more than once but under ten times. The rearrangement links TRBV6-1 to TRBJ1-2; 8 nucleotides match TRBD1. The CDR3 extends over 15 amino acids. Germline V CDR1 and CDR2: MNHNS, SASEGT. V shed 2 bases and J 4 bases; nucleotides not matched to a gene: 6. DNA for the CDR3: TGTGCCAGCAGTGAAACTTCAGGGGGCAGCTATGGCTACACCTTC. It yields the protein CASSETSGGSYGYTF.

Remarks on this clonotype: With a much larger clone just one base away, this may be a read error. The chain uses TRBV12-3 or TRBV12-4 and TRBJ2-5; D gene unclear. The V end was cut by 6 bases, the J end by 2 bases, with 13 bases between. The CDR3 has 14 residues. This CDR3 is CASSPTGRQETQYF. For the CDR3, the DNA is TGTGCCAGCAGCCCGACGGGCAGACAAGAGACCCAGTACTTC.

This clonotype appeared a few times. V usage is TRBV6-2 or TRBV6-3 and J usage is TRBJ2-2; D might be TRBD2 (6 bases). Trimming took off 5 bases at V and 6 bases at J, with 13 bases between the two ends. The CDR3 sequence is 14 residues long. Germline V lookup: CDR1 MNHEY, CDR2 SVGEGT. CDR3 in amino acids: CASSLLGRSGELFF. Written as DNA, the CDR3 is TGTGCCAGCAGTCTCCTCGGGAGATCCGGGGAGCTGTTTTTT.

This clonotype came up many times. The chain links TRBV7-6 to TRBJ1-6; 7 positions agree with TRBD1. Germline trimming cut 2 bases from V and 8 bases from J; bases unmatched to any gene: 6. Germline values: CDR1 SGHVS, CDR2 FNYEAQ. The CDR3 spans 15 residues. DNA of the CDR3: TGTGCCAGCAGCTTAATGACAGGGAAGGATTCACCCCTCCACTTT. It translates to CASSLMTGKDSPLHF.

This clonotype appeared many times. The CDR3 reads CSVGVAGYEQYF. The CDR3 DNA is TGCAGCGTTGGAGTGGCGGGCTACGAGCAGTACTTC. The chain has TRBV29-1 and TRBJ2-7; TRBD2 is a possible D gene (5 bases). This CDR3 region has 12 residues. Germline V CDR1 and CDR2: SQVTM, ANQGSEA. Between the trimmed V and J ends, which lost 4 bases and 3 bases, there was a span of 10 bases.

For this clonotype: The junction departs from the called germline gene at one end, perhaps through a read error. The gene calls are TRBV7-3 and TRBJ2-7; no definite D call. CDR3 length equals 10 residues. The germline V gene encodes CDR1 SGHTA and CDR2 FQGTGA. The CDR3 region is CASSWAGWAF. The CDR3 DNA reads as TGTGCCAGCAGCTGGGCCGGTTGGGCCTTC.

Points on this clonotype: This may arise from a read error, as a much more abundant clone is one base away. This CDR3 is missing its conserved last phenylalanine or tryptophan, likely due to a read error. The chain has TRBV6-2 or TRBV6-3 and TRBJ1-1, with a weak D call TRBD1 (5 bases). Germline lookup yields CDR1 MNHEY and CDR2 SVGEGT. CDR3 length: 12 residues. Trimming left V 2 bases short and J 7 bases short, with 8 bases between. CDR3 nucleotides: TGTGCCAGCAGTTACCCAGGGCTTGAAGCTTTCTCT. It specifies CASSYPGLEAFS.

This clonotype was counted only a few times. V gene TRBV6-2 or TRBV6-3 combines with J gene TRBJ2-1; D may be TRBD2 (6 bases). This CDR3 comprises 13 residues. Germline V gene data show CDR1 as MNHEY and CDR2 as SVGEGT. Trimming stripped 8 bases from V and 2 bases from J, with 10 bases between. The CDR3 sequence is CASSSAPYNEQFF. The CDR3 DNA sequence: TGTGCCAGCTCTAGCGCACCCTACAATGAGCAGTTCTTC.

This clonotype was observed at least ten times. The chain joins TRBV20-1 to TRBJ2-5, with 7 bases fitting TRBD2. The germline gives CDR1 DFQATT, CDR2 SNEGSKA (reference sequence). V gave up 6 bases and J gave up 0 bases; unmatched junction bases: 13. This CDR3 has 16 residues. CDR3 sequence reads: CSAPGPILAYQETQYF. CDR3 coding DNA: TGCAGTGCCCCAGGCCCAATACTAGCGTACCAAGAGACCCAGTACTTC.

This clonotype appeared many times. This chain links TRBV30 with TRBJ2-3; 9 nucleotides line up with TRBD2. The CDR3 runs 14 residues. In germline, CDR1 is GTSNPN, CDR2 SVGIG (reference sequence). V trimming: 3 bases; J trimming: 3 bases; junction bases outside the gene matches: 4. Here the CDR3 DNA reads TGTGCCTGGAGCTTAGCGGGAGTAACAGATACGCAGTATTTT. Translated: CAWSLAGVTDTQYF.

This clonotype was observed at least ten times. The genes are TRBV4-1 and TRBJ2-3; 13 nucleotides agree with TRBD2. CDR1 and CDR2 (germline): MGHRA, YSYEKL. This CDR3 comprises 17 residues. The J segment lost 1 base and the V segment lost 4 bases, leaving 5 bases of the junction unmatched. The CDR3 protein is CASSPRTSGGRTDTQYF. CDR3 in DNA: TGCGCCAGCAGCCCCCGGACTAGCGGGGGCCGCACAGATACGCAGTATTTT.

Concerning this clonotype: A much larger clone is a single base away; this may be a read error. This chain connects TRBV29-1 to TRBJ2-1; D is tentatively TRBD1 or TRBD2 (5 bases each). Germline CDR1 is SQVTM and CDR2 is ANQGSEA. The germline V and J ends were trimmed by 4 bases and 12 bases, with 22 bases remaining between them. CDR3 length: 14 amino acids. CDR3 loop: CSVAGAGFSLGQFF. The CDR3 DNA is TGCAGCGTTGCCGGGGCAGGGTTTTCTTTGGGGCAGTTCTTC.

This clonotype was found a few times. The chain links TRBV6-6 to TRBJ2-7, with D hard to call. This CDR3 has 14 amino acids. V was shortened by 2 bases and J by 2 bases, with 10 bases between the two germline ends. Germline CDR1 MNHNY, CDR2 SVGAGI (reference sequence). The CDR3 sequence is CASSYIGFTYEQYF. Here the CDR3 DNA reads TGTGCCAGCAGTTACATAGGGTTCACCTACGAGCAGTACTTC.